The clone carrying this T cell receptor (beta chain) was seen ten or more times. The target antigen is unknown. This sample is part of a study of blood T cells in healthy people across ages. Then a second PCR, running roughly 7 to 12 cycles, was carried out with a sample-barcoded 5' primer and a J-beta primer mix. Every cDNA molecule carried a tag from a template-switch adaptor bearing 12 random nucleotides. Via MiXCR, TCRdb re-called the 5' RACE reads, giving one row per CDR3 protein. The table includes 750,000 or so distinct CDR3 sequences, around 25% detected once. CDR3 size: 12 residues. Between the trimmed V and J ends, which lost 3 bases and 5 bases, there was a span of 10 bases. Germline V CDR1 and CDR2: SQVTM, ANQGSEA. General study findings and limits: Roughly linearly, TCR beta diversity per million T cells fell as age increased.

These same records also appear under a second study, on T cells of mothers and their children. This second report adds: The cDNA synthesis received all extracted RNA, at approximately 1.4 ug per 15 ul.

The V call is TRBV29-1, the J call TRBJ2-5; D may match TRBD1 or TRBD2 (5 bases each). This clonotype originated in a boy aged 5-17 years in good health. The specimen sequenced was blood. In DNA, the CDR3 is TGCAGCGTTGAGGGACCAGGGGAGACCCAGTACTTC. It is translated as CSVEGPGETQYF.